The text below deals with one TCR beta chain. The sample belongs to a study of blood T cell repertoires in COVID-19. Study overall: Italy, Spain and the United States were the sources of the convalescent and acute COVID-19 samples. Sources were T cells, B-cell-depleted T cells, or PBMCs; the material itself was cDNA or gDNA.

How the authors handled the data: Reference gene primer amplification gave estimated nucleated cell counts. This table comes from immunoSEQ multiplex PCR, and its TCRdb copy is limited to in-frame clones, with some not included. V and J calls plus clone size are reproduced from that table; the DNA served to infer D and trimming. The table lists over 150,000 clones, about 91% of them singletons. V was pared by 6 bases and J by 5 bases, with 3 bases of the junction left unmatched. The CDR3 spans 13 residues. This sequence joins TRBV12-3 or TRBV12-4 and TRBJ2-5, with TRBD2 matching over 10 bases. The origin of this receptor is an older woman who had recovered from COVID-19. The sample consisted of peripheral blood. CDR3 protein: CASRKLAGETQYF. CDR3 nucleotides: TGTGCCAGCAGGAAACTAGCGGGGGAGACCCAGTACTTC.